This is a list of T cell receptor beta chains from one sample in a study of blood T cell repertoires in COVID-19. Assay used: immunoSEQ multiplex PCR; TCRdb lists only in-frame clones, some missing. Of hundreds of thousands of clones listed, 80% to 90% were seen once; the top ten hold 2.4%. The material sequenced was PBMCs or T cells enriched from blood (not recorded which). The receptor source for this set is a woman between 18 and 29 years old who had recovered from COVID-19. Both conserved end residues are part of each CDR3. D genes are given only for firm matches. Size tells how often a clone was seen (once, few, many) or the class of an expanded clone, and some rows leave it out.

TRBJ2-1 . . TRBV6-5 CASLTVYNEQFF TGTGCCAGCCTGACAGTCTACAATGAGCAGTTCTTC
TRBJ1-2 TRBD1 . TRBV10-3 CAISESKAGGGYTF TGTGCCATCAGTGAGTCAAAGGCAGGGGGAGGCTACACCTTC
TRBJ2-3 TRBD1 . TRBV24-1 CATSDWTGTDTQYF TGTGCCACCAGTGACTGGACAGGGACAGATACGCAGTATTTT
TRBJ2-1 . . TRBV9 CASSVDRVGLNEQFF TGTGCCAGCAGCGTAGACCGAGTTGGACTCAATGAGCAGTTCTTC
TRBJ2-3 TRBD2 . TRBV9 CASASAGGTDTQYF TGTGCCAGCGCGAGTGCGGGGGGCACAGATACGCAGTATTTT
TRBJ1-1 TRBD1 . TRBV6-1 CASSEPPGQGNTEAFF TGTGCCAGCAGTGAACCACCGGGACAGGGGAACACTGAAGCTTTCTTT
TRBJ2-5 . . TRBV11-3 CASSPRGQGLQETQYF TGTGCCAGCAGCCCTAGGGGCCAGGGACTCCAAGAGACCCAGTACTTC
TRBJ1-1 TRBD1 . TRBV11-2 CASSPDRDTEAFF TGTGCCAGCAGCCCGGACAGGGACACTGAAGCTTTCTTT
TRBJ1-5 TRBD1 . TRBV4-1 CASSQGDRPRQPQHF TGCGCCAGCAGCCAAGGGGACAGACCCCGTCAGCCCCAGCATTTT
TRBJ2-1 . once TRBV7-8 CASSLAGGLNEQFF TGTGCCAGCAGCTTAGCGGGGGGATTGAATGAGCAGTTCTTC
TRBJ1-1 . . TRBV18 CASSQGQGRNTEAFF TGTGCCAGCTCTCAGGGCCAGGGGCGGAACACTGAAGCTTTCTTT
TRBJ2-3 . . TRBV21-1 CRSSGGFGRQYF TGCAGATCTAGCGGGGGCTTCGGGAGGCAGTATTTT
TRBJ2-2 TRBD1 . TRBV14 CASSQPRTGVVTGELFF TGTGCCAGCAGCCAACCTCGGACAGGGGTGGTCACCGGGGAGCTGTTTTTT
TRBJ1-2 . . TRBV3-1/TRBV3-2 CASSQETTVITYGYTF TGTGCCAGCAGCCAAGAGACGACAGTAATTACCTATGGCTACACCTTC
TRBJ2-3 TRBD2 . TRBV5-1 CASSSGTSGGATDTQYF TGCGCCAGCAGCTCCGGGACTAGCGGGGGGGCCACAGATACGCAGTATTTT
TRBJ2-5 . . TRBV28 CASSPLGGGRETQYF TGTGCCAGCAGTCCCCTGGGGGGGGGCCGGGAGACCCAGTACTTC
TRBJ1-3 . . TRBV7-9 CASSSTVSGNTIYF TGTGCCAGCAGCTCAACAGTCTCTGGAAACACCATATATTTT
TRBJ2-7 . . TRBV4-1 CASSQVRGVDEQYF TGCGCCAGCAGCCAAGTCAGGGGGGTCGACGAGCAGTACTTC
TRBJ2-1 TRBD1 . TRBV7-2 CASSDSTGVSYNEQFF TGTGCCAGCAGCGACTCGACAGGGGTGTCCTACAATGAGCAGTTCTTC
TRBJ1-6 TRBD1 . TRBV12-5 CASGLDGTGGSLHF TGTGCTAGTGGTTTGGATGGGACAGGGGGGTCCCTCCACTTT
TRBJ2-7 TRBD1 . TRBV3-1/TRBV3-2 CASSRQGPYEQYF TGTGCCAGCTCTCGACAGGGCCCCTACGAGCAGTACTTC
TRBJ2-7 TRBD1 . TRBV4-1 CASSHGQGTTYEQYF TGCGCCAGCAGCCATGGACAGGGAACCACCTACGAGCAGTACTTC
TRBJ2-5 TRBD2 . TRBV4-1 CASSLAGLAGGMVETQYF TGCGCCAGCAGCCTAGCGGGACTAGCGGGGGGAATGGTGGAGACCCAGTACTTC
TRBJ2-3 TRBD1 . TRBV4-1 CASSQVNQGARTQYF TGCGCCAGCAGCCAAGTAAACCAGGGGGCACGTACGCAGTATTTT
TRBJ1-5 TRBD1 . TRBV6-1 CASSEVHGTGATQPQHF TGTGCCAGCAGTGAAGTCCATGGGACAGGGGCCACTCAGCCCCAGCATTTT
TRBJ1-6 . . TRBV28 CASRSRGGSYNSPLHF TGTGCCAGCAGGTCCCGAGGGGGCTCCTATAATTCACCCCTCCACTTT
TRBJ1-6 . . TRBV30 CAWTPRANSPLHF TGTGCCTGGACCCCTCGAGCGAATTCACCCCTCCACTTT
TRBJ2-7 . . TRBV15 CATSRDRGPYEQYF TGTGCCACCAGCAGAGACAGGGGTCCCTACGAGCAGTACTTC
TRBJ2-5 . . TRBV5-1 CASSTGDTRGTQYF TGCGCCAGCAGCACCGGGGACACCCGGGGGACCCAGTACTTC
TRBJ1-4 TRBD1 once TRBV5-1 CASSLEGQGITNEKLFF TGCGCCAGCAGCTTGGAAGGACAGGGCATAACTAATGAAAAACTGTTTTTT
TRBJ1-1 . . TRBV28 CASSLPGQPMNTEAFF TGTGCCAGCAGTTTACCAGGACAGCCCATGAACACTGAAGCTTTCTTT
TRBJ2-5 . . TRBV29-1 CSVERTRRPTRETQYF TGCAGCGTTGAGAGGACTCGCCGTCCAACCCGGGAGACCCAGTACTTC
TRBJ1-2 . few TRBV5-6 CASSFRGMANYGYTF TGTGCCAGCAGCTTTCGGGGGATGGCTAACTATGGCTACACCTTC
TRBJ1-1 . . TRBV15 CATSSFEEDAGEAFF TGTGCCACCAGCAGCTTTGAAGAGGATGCGGGCGAAGCTTTCTTT
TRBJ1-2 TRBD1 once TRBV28 CASRLTGDGGYTF TGTGCCAGCAGACTAACAGGGGACGGTGGCTACACCTTC
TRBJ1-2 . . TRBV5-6 CASSLLQANYGYTF TGTGCCAGCAGCTTGCTGCAGGCAAACTATGGCTACACCTTC
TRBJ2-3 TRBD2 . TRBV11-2 CASSAPGTSGGGDTQYF TGTGCCAGCAGCGCTCCCGGGACTAGCGGGGGTGGCGATACGCAGTATTTT
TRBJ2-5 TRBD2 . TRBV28 CASSLGGGETQYF TGTGCCAGCAGTTTGGGGGGAGGGGAGACCCAGTACTTC
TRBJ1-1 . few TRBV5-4 CASSSSVLLNTEAFF TGTGCCAGCAGCTCCTCAGTGTTATTAAACACTGAAGCTTTCTTT
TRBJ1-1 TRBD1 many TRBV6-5 CASSYQAGGTEAFF TGTGCCAGCAGTTACCAGGCAGGGGGTACTGAAGCTTTCTTT
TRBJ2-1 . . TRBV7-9 CASSFPGELETAYNEQFF TGTGCCAGCAGCTTCCCGGGGGAATTGGAGACAGCCTACAATGAGCAGTTCTTC
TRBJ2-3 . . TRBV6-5 CASSSQTDTQYF TGTGCCAGCAGCTCCCAGACAGATACGCAGTATTTT
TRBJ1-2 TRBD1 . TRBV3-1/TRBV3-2 CASSQEIGRGPLGYTF TGTGCCAGCAGCCAAGAAATAGGCAGGGGGCCATTAGGCTACACCTTC
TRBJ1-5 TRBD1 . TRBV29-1 CSVRTGWDNQPQHF TGCAGCGTCAGGACAGGCTGGGATAATCAGCCCCAGCATTTT
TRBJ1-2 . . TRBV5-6 CASSPDSNYGYTF TGTGCCAGCAGCCCAGACAGCAACTATGGCTACACCTTC
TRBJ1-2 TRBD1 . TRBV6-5 CASSRGQVGGYTF TGTGCCAGCAGTCGCGGACAGGTCGGGGGCTACACCTTC
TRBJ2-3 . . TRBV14 CASSHIRAVVWYF TGTGCCAGCAGCCACATACGAGCGGTGGTTTGGTATTTT
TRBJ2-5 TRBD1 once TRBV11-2 CASSLSRQGSGETQYF TGTGCCAGCAGCTTATCGCGACAGGGGTCGGGGGAGACCCAGTACTTC
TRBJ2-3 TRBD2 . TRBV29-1 CSVEGLAGGQSTDTQYF TGCAGCGTTGAAGGACTAGCGGGGGGGCAGAGCACAGATACGCAGTATTTT
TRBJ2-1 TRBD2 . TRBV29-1 CSAREGGGEQFF TGCAGCGCCAGGGAGGGTGGAGGTGAGCAGTTCTTC
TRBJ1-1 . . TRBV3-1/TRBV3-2 CASSLRTENTEAFF TGTGCCAGCAGCCTCCGGACAGAGAACACTGAAGCTTTCTTT
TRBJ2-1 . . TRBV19 CASRETLSYNEQFF TGTGCCAGTAGAGAGACTTTATCCTACAATGAGCAGTTCTTC
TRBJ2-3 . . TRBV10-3 CANSGATTDTQYF TGTGCCAATTCAGGGGCGACCACAGATACGCAGTATTTT
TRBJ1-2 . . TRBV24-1 CATSDSPGNYGYTF TGTGCCACCAGTGATTCTCCGGGTAACTATGGCTACACCTTC
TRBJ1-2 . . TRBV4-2 CASSQDPRGYTF TGTGCCAGCAGCCAAGATCCGCGGGGCTACACCTTC